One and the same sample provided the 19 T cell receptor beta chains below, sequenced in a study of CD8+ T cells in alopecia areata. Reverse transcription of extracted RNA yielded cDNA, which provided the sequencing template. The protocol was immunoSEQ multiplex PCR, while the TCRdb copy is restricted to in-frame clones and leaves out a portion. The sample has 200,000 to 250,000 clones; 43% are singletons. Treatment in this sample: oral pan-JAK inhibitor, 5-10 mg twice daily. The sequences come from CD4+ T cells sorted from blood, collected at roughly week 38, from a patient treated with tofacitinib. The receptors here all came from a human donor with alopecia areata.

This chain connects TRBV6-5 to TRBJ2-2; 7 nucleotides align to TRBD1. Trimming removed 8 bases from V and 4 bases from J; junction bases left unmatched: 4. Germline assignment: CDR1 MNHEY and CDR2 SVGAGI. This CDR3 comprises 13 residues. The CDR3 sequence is CASLGQTTGELFF. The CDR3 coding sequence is TGTGCCAGCCTGGGACAGACCACCGGGGAGCTGTTTTTT.

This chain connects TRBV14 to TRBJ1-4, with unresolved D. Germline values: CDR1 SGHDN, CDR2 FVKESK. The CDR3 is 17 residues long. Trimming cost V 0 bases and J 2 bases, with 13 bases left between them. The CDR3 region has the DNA TGTGCCAGCAGCCAAGAGAAAGGCTTTGGCACTAATGAAAAACTGTTTTTT. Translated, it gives CASSQEKGFGTNEKLFF.

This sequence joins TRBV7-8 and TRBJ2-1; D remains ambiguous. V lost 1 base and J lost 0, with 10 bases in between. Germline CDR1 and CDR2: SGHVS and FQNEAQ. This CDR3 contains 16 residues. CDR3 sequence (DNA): TGTGCCAGCAGCTTAGATCCGGGCAGCTCCTACAATGAGCAGTTCTTC. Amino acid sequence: CASSLDPGSSYNEQFF. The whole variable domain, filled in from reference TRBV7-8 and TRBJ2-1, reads GAGVSQSPRYKVAKRGQDVALRCDPISGHVSLFWYQQALGQGPEFLTYFQNEAQLDKSGLPSDRFFAERPEGSVSTLKIQRTQQEDSAVYLCASSLDPGSSYNEQFFGPGTRLTVL.

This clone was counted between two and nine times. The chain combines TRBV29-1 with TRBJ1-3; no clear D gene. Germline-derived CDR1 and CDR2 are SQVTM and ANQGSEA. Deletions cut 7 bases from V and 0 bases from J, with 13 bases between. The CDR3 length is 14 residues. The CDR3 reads CSAAGSNSGNTIYF. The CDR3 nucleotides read TGCAGCGCCGCTGGTTCCAACTCTGGAAACACCATATATTTT.

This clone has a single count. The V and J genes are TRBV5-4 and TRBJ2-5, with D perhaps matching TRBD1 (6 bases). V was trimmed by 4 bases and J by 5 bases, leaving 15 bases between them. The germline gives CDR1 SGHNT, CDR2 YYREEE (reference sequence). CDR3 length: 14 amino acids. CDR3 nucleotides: TGTGCCAGCAGCCCGATACAGGGCTCGGAGACCCAGTACTTC. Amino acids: CASSPIQGSETQYF.

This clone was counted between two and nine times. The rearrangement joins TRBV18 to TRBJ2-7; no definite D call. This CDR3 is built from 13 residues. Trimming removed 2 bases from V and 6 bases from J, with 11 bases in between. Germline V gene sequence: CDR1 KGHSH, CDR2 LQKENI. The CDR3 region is CASSPATDLEQYF. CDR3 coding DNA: TGTGCCAGCTCACCAGCGACTGACCTCGAGCAGTACTTC.

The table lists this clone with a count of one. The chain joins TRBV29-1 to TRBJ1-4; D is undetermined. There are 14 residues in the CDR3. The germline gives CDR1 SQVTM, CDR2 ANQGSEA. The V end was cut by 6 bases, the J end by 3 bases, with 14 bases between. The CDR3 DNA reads TGCAGCGTGCCCGACGGGATTGCTAATGAAAAACTGTTTTTT. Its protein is CSVPDGIANEKLFF.

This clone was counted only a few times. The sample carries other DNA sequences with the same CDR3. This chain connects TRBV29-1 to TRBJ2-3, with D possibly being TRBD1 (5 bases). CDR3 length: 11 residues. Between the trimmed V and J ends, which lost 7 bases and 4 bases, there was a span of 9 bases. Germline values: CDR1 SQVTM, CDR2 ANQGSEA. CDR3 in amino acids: CSGGRADTQYF. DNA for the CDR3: TGCAGCGGAGGCAGGGCAGATACGCAGTATTTT.

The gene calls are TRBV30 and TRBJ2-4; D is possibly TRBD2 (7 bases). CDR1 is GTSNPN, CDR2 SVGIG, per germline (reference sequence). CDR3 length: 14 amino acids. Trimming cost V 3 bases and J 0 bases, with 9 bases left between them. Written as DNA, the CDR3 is TGTGCCTGGAGAGGGGGGGGAGCCAAAAACATTCAGTACTTC. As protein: CAWRGGGAKNIQYF.

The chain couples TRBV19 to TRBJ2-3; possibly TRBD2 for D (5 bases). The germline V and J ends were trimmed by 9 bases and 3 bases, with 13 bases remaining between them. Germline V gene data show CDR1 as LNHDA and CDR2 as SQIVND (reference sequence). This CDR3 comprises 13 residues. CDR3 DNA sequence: TGTGCCAGGAGGAAGCGGACTACAGATACGCAGTATTTT. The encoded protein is CARRKRTTDTQYF.

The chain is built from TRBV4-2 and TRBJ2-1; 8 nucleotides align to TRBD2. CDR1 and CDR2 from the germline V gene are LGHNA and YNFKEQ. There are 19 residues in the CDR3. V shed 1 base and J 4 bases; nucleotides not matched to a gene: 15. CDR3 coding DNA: TGTGCCAGCAGCCAAGTGGGTGTTAGCGGGGACTTCCAATACAATGAGCAGTTCTTC. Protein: CASSQVGVSGDFQYNEQFF.

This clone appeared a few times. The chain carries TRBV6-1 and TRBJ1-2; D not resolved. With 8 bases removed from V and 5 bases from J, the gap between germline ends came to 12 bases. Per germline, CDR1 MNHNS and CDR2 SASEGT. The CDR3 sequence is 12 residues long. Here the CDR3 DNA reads TGTGCCAGCTCCCCCACGGTATATGGCTACACCTTC. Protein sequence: CASSPTVYGYTF.

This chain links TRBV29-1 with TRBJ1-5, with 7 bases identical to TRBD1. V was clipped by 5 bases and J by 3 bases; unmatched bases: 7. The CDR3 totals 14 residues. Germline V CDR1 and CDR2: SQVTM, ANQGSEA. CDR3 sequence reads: CSVLTGVSNQPQHF. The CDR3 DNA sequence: TGCAGCGTTCTTACAGGGGTCTCCAATCAGCCCCAGCATTTT.

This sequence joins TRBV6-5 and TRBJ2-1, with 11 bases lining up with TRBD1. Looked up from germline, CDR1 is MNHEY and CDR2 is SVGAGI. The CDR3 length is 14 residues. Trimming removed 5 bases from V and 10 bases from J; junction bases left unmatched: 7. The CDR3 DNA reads TGTGCCAGCAGTACGGGACAGGGGGAGGGCGAGCAGTTCTTC. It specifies CASSTGQGEGEQFF.

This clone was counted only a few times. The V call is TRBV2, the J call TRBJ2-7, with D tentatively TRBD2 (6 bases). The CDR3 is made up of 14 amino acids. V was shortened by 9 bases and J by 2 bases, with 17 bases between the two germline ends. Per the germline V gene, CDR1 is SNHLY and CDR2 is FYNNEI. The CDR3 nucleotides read TGTGCCAGAAAGAGTATGCGGGGCGCCTACGAGCAGTACTTC. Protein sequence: CARKSMRGAYEQYF.

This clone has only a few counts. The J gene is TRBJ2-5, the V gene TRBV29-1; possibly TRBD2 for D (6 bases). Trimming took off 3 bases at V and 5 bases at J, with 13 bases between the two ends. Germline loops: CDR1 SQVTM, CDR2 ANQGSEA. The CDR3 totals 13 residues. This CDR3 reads CSVDGGSRETQYF. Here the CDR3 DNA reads TGCAGCGTTGATGGGGGGTCTCGGGAGACCCAGTACTTC.

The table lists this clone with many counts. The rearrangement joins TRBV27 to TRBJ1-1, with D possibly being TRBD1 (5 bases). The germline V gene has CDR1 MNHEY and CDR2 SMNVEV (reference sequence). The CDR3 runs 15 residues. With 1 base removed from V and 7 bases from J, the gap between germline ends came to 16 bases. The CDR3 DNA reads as TGTGCCAGCAGTTTATTTCGTCGGGACCGCAGTGAAGCTTTCTTT. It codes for CASSLFRRDRSEAFF.

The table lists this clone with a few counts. CDR3 in amino acids: CASSQGGTSASTDTQYF. The CDR3 DNA is TGCGCCAGCAGCCAAGGAGGGACTAGCGCCAGCACAGATACGCAGTATTTT. The gene calls are TRBV4-3 and TRBJ2-3; 10 positions agree with TRBD2. The CDR3 sequence is 17 residues long. CDR1 is LGHNA and CDR2 is YSLEER in the germline V gene. The ends lost 1 base at V and 0 bases at J; junction bases unmatched: 4.

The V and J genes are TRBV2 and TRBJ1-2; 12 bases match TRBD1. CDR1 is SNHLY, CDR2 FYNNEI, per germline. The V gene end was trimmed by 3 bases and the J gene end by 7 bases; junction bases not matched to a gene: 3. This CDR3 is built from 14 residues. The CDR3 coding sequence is TGTGCCAGCAGTGATAGGGGACAGGGGGCTGGCTACACCTTC. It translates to CASSDRGQGAGYTF.